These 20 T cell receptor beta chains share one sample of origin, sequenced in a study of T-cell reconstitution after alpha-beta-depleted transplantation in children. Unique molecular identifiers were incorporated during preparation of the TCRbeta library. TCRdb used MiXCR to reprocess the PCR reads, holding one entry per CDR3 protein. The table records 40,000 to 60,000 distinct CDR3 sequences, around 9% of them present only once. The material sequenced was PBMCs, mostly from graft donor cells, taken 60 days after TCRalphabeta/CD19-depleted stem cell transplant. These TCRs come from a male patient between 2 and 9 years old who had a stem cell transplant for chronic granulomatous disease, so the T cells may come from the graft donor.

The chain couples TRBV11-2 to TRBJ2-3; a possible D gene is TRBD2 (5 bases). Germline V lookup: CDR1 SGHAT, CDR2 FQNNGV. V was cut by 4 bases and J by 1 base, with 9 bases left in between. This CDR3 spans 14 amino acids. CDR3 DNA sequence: TGTGCCAGCAGCTCCGGACTTGGCACAGATACGCAGTATTTT. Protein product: CASSSGLGTDTQYF.

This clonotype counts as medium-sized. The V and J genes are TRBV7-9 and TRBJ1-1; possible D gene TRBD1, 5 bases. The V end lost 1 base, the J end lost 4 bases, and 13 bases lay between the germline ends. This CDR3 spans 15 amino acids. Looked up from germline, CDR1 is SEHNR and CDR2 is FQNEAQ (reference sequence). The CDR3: CASSLVPGGTTEAFF. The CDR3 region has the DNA TGTGCCAGCAGCTTAGTTCCCGGGGGGACCACTGAAGCTTTCTTT.

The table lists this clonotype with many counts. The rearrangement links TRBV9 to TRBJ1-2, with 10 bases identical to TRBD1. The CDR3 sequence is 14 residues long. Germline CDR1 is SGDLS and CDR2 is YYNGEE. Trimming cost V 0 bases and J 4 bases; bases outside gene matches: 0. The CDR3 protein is CASSVGDRGYGYTF. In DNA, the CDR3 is TGTGCCAGCAGCGTAGGGGACAGGGGCTATGGCTACACCTTC.

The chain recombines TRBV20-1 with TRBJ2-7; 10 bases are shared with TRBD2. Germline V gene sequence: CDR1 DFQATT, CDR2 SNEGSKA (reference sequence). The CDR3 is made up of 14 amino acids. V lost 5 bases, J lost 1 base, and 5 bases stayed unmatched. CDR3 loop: CSALAGAQSYEQYF. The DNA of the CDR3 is TGCAGTGCTCTAGCGGGAGCCCAATCCTACGAGCAGTACTTC.

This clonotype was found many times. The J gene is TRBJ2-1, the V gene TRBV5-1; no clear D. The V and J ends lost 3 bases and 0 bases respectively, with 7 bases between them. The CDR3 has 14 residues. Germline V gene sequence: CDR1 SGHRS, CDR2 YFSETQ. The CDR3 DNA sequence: TGCGCCAGCAGCTACGGTAACTCCTACAATGAGCAGTTCTTC. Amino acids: CASSYGNSYNEQFF.

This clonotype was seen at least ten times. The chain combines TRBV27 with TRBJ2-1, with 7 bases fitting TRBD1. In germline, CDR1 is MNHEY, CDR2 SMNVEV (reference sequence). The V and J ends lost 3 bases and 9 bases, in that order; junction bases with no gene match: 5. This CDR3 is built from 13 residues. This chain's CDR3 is CASSFVRGREQFF. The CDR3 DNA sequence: TGTGCCAGCAGTTTCGTTAGGGGGCGTGAGCAGTTCTTC.

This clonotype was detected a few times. The CDR3, as DNA: TGCGCCAGCAGCTTCCGAGTACTTGGCTACGAGCAGTACTTC. Amino acids: CASSFRVLGYEQYF. This rearrangement joins TRBV5-1 to TRBJ2-7, with D hard to call. V was clipped by 2 bases and J by 3 bases, with 12 bases between them. Germline assignment: CDR1 SGHRS and CDR2 YFSETQ. The CDR3 is 14 amino acids.

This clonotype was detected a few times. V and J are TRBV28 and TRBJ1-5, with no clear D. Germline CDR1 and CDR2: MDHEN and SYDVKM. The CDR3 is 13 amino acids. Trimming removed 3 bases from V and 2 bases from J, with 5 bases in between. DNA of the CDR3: TGTGCCAGCAGTTTGCTGGGCAATCAGCCCCAGCATTTT. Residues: CASSLLGNQPQHF. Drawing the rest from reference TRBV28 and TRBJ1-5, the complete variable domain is DVKVTQSSRYLVKRTGEKVFLECVQDMDHENMFWYRQDPGLGLRLIYFSYDVKMKEKGDIPEGYSVSREKKERFSLILESASTNQTSMYLCASSLLGNQPQHFGDGTRLSIL.

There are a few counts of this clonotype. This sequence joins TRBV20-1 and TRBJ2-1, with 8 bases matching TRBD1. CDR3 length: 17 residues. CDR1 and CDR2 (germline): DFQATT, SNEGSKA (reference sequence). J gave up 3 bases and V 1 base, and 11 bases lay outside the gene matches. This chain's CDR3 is CSARAKTRDRFYNEQFF. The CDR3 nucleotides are TGCAGTGCTAGAGCAAAAACCCGGGACAGGTTCTACAATGAGCAGTTCTTC.

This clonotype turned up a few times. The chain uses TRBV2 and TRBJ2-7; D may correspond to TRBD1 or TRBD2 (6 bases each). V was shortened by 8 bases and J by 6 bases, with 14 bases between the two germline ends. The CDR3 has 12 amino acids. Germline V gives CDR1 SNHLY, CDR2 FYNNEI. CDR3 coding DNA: TGTGCCAGCCCCGGGAGAGGGGGCGAGCAGTACTTC. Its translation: CASPGRGGEQYF.

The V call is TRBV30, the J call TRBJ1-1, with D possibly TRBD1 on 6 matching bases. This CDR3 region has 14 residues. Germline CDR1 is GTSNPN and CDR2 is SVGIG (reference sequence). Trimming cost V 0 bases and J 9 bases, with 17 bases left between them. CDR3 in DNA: TGTGCCTGGAGTGTAATAGGGGGATCACTGAAAGCTTTCTTT. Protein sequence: CAWSVIGGSLKAFF. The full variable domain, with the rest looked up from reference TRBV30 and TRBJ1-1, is SQTIHQWPATLVQPVGSPLSLECTVEGTSNPNLYWYRQAAGRGLQLLFYSVGIGQISSEVPQNLSASRPQDRQFILSSKKLLLSDSGFYLCAWSVIGGSLKAFFGQGTRLTVV.

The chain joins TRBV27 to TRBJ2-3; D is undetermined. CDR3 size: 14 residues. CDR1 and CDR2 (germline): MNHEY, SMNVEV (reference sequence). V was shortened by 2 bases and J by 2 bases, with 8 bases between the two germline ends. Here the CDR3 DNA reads TGTGCCAGCAGTTTAGTAGTACCCACAGATACGCAGTATTTT. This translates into CASSLVVPTDTQYF.

The DNA of the CDR3 is TGTGCCAGCAGCTTAGTTCGAGGTGGGGTGTCTTACTATGGCTACACCTTC. Amino acid sequence: CASSLVRGGVSYYGYTF. The chain has TRBV11-2 and TRBJ1-2; D is uncertain. CDR1 is SGHAT, CDR2 FQNNGV, per germline. There are 17 residues in the CDR3. Deletions cut 1 base from V and 3 bases from J, with 18 bases between. The entire variable domain, with the rest obtained from reference TRBV11-2 and TRBJ1-2, is as follows: EAGVAQSPRYKIIEKRQSVAFWCNPISGHATLYWYQQILGQGPKLLIQFQNNGVVDDSQLPKDRFSAERLKGVDSTLKIQPAKLEDSAVYLCASSLVRGGVSYYGYTFGSGTRLTVV.

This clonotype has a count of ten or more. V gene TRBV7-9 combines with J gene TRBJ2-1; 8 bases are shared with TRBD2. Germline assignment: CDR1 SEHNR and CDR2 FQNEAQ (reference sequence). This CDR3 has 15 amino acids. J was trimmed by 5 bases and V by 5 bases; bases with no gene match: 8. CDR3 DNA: TGTGCCAGCAGCCCCGTAGCGGGAAGTCACAATGAGCAGTTCTTC. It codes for CASSPVAGSHNEQFF.

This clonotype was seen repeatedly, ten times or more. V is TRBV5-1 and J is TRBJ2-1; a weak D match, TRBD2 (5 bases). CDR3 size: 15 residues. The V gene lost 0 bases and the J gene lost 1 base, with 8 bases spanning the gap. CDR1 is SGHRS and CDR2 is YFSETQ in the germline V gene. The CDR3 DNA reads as TGCGCCAGCAGCTTGGACGGGGATTCCTACAATGAGCAGTTCTTC. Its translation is CASSLDGDSYNEQFF.

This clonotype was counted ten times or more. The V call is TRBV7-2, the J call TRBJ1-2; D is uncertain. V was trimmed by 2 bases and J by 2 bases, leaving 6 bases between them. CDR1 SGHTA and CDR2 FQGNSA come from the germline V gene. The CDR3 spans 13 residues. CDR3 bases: TGTGCCAGCAGCTTATGGCTGAACTATGGCTACACCTTC. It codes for CASSLWLNYGYTF.

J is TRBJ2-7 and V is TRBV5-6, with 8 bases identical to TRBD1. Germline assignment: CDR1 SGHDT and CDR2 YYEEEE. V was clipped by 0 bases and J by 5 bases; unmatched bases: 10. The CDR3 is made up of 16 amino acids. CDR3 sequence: CASSLGTGRLSHEQYF. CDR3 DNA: TGTGCCAGCAGCTTGGGGACAGGGCGGTTATCCCACGAGCAGTACTTC. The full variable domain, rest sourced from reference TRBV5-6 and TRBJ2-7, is DAGVTQSPTHLIKTRGQQVTLRCSPKSGHDTVSWYQQALGQGPQFIFQYYEEEERQRGNFPDRFSGHQFPNYSSELNVNALLLGDSALYLCASSLGTGRLSHEQYFGPGTRLTVT.

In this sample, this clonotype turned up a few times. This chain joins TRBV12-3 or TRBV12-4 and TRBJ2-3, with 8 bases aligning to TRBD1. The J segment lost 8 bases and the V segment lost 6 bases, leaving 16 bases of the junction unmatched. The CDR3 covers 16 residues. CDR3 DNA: TGTGCCAGCAGCCGCGGACAGGGAAGAACATCCGCTACGCAGTATTTT. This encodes CASSRGQGRTSATQYF.

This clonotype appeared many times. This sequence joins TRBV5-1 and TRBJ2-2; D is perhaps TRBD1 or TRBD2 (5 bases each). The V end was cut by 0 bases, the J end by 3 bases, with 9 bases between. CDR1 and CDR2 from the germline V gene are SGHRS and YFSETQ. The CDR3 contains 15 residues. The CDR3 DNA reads TGCGCCAGCAGCTTGGTAGGGACGGACACCGGGGAGCTGTTTTTT. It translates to CASSLVGTDTGELFF.

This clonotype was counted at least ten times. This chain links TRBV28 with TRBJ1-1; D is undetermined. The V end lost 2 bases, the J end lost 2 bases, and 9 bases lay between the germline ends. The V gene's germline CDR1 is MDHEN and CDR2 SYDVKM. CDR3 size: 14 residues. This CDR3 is CASSLIPANTEAFF. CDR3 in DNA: TGTGCCAGCAGTTTAATCCCGGCAAACACTGAAGCTTTCTTT. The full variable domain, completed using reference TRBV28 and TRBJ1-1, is DVKVTQSSRYLVKRTGEKVFLECVQDMDHENMFWYRQDPGLGLRLIYFSYDVKMKEKGDIPEGYSVSREKKERFSLILESASTNQTSMYLCASSLIPANTEAFFGQGTRLTVV.